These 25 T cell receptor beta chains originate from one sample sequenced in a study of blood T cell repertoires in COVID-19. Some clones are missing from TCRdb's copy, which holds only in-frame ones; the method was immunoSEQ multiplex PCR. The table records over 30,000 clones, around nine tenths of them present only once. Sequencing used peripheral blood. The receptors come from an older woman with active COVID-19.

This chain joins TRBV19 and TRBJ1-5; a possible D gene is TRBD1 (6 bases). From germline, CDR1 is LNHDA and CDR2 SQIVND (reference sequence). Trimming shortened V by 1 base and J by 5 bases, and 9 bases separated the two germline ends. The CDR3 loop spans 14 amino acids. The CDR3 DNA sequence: TGTGCCAGTAGTATAGTCCAGGGGCATCAGCCCCAGCATTTT. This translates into CASSIVQGHQPQHF.

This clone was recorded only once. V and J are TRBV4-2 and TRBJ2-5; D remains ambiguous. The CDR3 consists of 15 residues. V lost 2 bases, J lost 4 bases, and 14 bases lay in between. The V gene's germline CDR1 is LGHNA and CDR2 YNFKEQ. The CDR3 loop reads CASSQKTDSGETQYF. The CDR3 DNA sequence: TGTGCCAGCAGCCAAAAAACAGATTCTGGAGAGACCCAGTACTTC.

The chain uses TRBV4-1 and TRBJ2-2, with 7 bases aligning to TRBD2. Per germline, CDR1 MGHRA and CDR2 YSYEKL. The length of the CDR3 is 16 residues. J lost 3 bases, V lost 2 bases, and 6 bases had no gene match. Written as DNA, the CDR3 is TGCGCCAGCAGCCAACCAGCGGGGCTATACACCGGGGAGCTGTTTTTT. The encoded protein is CASSQPAGLYTGELFF.

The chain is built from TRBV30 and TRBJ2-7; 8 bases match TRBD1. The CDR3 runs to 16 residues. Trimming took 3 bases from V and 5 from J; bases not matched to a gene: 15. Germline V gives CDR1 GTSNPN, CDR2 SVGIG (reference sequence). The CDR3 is CAWSDARQGAHHEQYF. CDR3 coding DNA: TGTGCCTGGAGCGACGCTCGGCAGGGGGCGCACCACGAGCAGTACTTC.

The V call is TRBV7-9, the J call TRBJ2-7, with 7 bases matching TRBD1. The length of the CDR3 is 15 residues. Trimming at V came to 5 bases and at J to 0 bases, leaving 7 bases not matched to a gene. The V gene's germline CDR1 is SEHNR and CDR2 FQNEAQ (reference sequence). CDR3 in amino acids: CASSAWDRSSYEQYF. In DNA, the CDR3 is TGTGCCAGCAGCGCCTGGGACAGATCCTCCTACGAGCAGTACTTC.

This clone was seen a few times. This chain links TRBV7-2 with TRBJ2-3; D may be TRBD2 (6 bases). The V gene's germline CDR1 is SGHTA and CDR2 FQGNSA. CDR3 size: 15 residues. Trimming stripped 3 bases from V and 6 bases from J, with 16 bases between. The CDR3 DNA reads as TGTGCCAGCAGCTTTGCTAGCGCCCGAGGTGATACGCAGTATTTT. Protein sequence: CASSFASARGDTQYF.

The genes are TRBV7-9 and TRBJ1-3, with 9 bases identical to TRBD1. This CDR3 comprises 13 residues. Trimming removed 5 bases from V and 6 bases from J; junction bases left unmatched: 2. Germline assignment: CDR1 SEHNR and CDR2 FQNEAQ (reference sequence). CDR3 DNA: TGTGCCAGCAGCCGGGACAGGGAAAACACCATATATTTT. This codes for CASSRDRENTIYF.

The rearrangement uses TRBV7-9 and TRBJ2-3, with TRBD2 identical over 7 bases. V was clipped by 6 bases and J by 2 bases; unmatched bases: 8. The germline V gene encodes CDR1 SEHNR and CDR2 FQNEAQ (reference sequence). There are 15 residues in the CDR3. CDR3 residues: CASRPSGAVTDTQYF. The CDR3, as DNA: TGTGCCAGCAGACCAAGCGGGGCCGTCACAGATACGCAGTATTTT.

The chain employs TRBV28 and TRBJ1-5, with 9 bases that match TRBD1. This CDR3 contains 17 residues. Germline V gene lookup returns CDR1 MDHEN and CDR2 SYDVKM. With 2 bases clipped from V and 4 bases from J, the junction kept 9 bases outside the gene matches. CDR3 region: CASSLPLGTGLNQPQHF. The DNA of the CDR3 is TGTGCCAGCAGTTTACCCCTCGGGACAGGGTTGAATCAGCCCCAGCATTTT.

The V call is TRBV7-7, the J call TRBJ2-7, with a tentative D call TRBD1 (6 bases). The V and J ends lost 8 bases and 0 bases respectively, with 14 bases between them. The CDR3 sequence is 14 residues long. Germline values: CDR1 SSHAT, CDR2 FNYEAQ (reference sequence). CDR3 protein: CASAPGTNSYEQYF. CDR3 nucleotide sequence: TGTGCCAGCGCACCCGGGACAAACTCCTACGAGCAGTACTTC.

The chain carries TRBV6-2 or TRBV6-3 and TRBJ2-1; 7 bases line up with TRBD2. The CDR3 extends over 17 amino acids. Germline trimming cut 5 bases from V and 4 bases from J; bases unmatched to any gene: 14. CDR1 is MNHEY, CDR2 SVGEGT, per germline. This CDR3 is CASSTLVKAGSYNEQFF. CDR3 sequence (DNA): TGTGCCAGCAGTACCCTGGTGAAAGCGGGGTCTTACAATGAGCAGTTCTTC.

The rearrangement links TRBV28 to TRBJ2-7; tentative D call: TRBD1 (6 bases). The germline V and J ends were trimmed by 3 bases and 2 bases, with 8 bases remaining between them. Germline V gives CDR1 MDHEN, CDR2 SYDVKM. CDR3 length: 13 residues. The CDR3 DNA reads TGTGCCAGCAGTTTGGGGGCCCCCTACGAGCAGTACTTC. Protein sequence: CASSLGAPYEQYF.

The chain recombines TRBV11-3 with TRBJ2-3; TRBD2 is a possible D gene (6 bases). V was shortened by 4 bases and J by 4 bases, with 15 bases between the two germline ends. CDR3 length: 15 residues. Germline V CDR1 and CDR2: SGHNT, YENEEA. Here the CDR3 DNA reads TGTGCCAGCAGCTCCTCCCCGGGGGTGGCAGATACGCAGTATTTT. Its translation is CASSSSPGVADTQYF.

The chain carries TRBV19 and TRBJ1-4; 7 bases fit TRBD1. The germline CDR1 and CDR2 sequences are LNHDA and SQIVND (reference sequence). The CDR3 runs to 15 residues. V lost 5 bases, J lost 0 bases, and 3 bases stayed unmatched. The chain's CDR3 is CASSLQGATNEKLFF. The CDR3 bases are TGTGCCAGTAGTCTGCAGGGGGCAACTAATGAAAAACTGTTTTTT.

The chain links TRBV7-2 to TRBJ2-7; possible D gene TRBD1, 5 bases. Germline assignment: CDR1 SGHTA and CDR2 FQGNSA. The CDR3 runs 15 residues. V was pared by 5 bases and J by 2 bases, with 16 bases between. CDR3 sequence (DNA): TGTGCCAGCAGCAGGACACCGCGGCCACCCTACGAGCAGTACTTC. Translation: CASSRTPRPPYEQYF.

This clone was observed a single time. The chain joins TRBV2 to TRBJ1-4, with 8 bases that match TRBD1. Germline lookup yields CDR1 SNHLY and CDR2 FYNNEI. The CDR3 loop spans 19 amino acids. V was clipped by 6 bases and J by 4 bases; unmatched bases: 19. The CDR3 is CASRGRTGTGGLVNEKLFF. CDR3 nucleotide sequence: TGTGCCAGCAGAGGAAGAACCGGGACAGGTGGTTTGGTTAATGAAAAACTGTTTTTT.

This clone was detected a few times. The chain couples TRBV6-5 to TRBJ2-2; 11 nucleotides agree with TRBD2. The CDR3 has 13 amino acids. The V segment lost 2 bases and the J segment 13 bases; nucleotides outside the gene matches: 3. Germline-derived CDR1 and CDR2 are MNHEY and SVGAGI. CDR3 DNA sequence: TGTGCCAGCAGTTACACTAGCGGGGGAAGGCTGTTTTTT. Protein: CASSYTSGGRLFF.

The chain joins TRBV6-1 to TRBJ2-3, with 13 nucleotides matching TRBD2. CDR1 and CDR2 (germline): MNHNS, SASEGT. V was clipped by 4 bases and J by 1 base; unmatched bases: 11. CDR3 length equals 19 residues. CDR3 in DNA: TGTGCCAGCAGTGGAATGGTTAGGACTAGCGGGGGCGGCACAGATACGCAGTATTTT. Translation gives CASSGMVRTSGGGTDTQYF.

CDR3 coding DNA: TGTGCCAGCTCACTTTCGGGGGATTCACCCCTCCACTTT. Encoded protein: CASSLSGDSPLHF. V gene TRBV18 combines with J gene TRBJ1-6; possible D gene TRBD1, 5 bases. Trimming took off 4 bases at V and 8 bases at J, with 9 bases between the two ends. The CDR3 loop spans 13 amino acids. CDR1 is KGHSH, CDR2 LQKENI, per germline. The full variable domain, rest sourced from reference TRBV18 and TRBJ1-6, is NAGVMQNPRHLVRRRGQEARLRCSPMKGHSHVYWYRQLPEEGLKFMVYLQKENIIDESGMPKERFSAEFPKEGPSILRIQQVVRGDSAAYFCASSLSGDSPLHFGNGTRLTVT.

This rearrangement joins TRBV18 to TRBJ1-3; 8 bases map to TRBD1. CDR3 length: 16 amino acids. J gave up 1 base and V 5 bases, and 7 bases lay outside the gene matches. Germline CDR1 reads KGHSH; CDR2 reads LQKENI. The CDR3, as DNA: TGTGCCAGCTCATCAGGGGGCCGACCATCTGGAAACACCATATATTTT. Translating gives CASSSGGRPSGNTIYF.

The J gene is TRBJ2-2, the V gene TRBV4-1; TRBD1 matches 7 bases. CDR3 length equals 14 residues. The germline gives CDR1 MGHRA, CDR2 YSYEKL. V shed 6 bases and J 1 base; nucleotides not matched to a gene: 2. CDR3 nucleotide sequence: TGCGCCAGCAGTGGGACAGTGAACACCGGGGAGCTGTTTTTT. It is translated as CASSGTVNTGELFF.

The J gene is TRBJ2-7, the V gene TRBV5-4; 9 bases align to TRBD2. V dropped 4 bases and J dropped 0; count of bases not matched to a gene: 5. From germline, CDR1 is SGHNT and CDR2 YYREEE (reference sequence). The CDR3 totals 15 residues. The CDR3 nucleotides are TGTGCCAGCAGCACGGGCGGGGGGGCCTCCTACGAGCAGTACTTC. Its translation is CASSTGGGASYEQYF.

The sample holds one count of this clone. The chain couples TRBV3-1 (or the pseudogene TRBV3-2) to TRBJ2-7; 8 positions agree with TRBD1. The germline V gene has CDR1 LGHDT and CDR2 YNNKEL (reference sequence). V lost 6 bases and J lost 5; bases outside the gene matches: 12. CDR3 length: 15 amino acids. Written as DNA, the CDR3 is TGTGCCAGCAGACACAGGGGGATCGTATTCGACGAGCAGTACTTC. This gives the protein CASRHRGIVFDEQYF.

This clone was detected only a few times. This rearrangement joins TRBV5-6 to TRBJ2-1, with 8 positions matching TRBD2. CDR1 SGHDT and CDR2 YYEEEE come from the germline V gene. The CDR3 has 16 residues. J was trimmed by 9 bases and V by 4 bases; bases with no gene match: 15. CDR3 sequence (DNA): TGTGCCAGCAGCCCACGTGGCGCGGGGGGCCGTTTTGAGCAGTTCTTC. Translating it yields CASSPRGAGGRFEQFF.

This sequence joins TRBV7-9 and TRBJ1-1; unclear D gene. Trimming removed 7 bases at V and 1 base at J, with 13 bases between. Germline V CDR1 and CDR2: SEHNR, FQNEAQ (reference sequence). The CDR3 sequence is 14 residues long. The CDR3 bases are TGTGCCAGCACCCTGCTAGGTCCGAACACTGAAGCTTTCTTT. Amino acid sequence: CASTLLGPNTEAFF. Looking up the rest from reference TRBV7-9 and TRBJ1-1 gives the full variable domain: DTGVSQNPRHKITKRGQNVTFRCDPISEHNRLYWYRQTLGQGPEFLTYFQNEAQLEKSRLLSDRFSAERPKGSFSTLEIQRTEQGDSAMYLCASTLLGPNTEAFFGQGTRLTVV.